This is a list of T cell receptor beta chains from one sample in a study of PD-L1 blockade in urothelial cancer. Data came from immunoSEQ multiplex PCR; TCRdb stores just in-frame clones and leaves some out. The repertoire holds about 50,000 clones, about 88% seen once, with 3.2% in the top ten. The sample was PBMCs, taken around atezolizumab (anti-PD-L1) treatment. These receptors originate from a man in his 70s with urothelial cancer. The CDR3 runs from the conserved cysteine through the conserved F or W. D genes are given only for firm matches. Size tells how often a clone was seen (once, few, many) or the class of an expanded clone, and some rows leave it out.

clone_size j_call d_call v_call cdr3_aa cdr3_nt
- TRBJ2-7 - TRBV30 CAWRAWGGTYEQYF TGTGCCTGGAGGGCGTGGGGGGGCACGTACGAGCAGTACTTC
- TRBJ2-2 TRBD1 TRBV19 CASSIGQGVGLTGELFF TGTGCCAGTAGTATTGGACAGGGCGTGGGTTTAACCGGGGAGCTGTTTTTT
- TRBJ2-4 TRBD2 TRBV4-3 CASSQDEASGNRKNIQYF TGCGCCAGCAGCCAAGATGAGGCTAGCGGGAACAGAAAAAACATTCAGTACTTC
- TRBJ2-1 TRBD1 TRBV5-1 CASSRVEDRAFYNEQFF TGCGCCAGCAGCCGCGTGGAGGACAGGGCCTTCTACAATGAGCAGTTCTTC
- TRBJ2-1 TRBD2 TRBV11-3 CASSSASGRREASYNEQFF TGTGCCAGCAGCTCAGCTAGCGGGAGGAGGGAAGCTTCCTACAATGAGCAGTTCTTC
- TRBJ2-1 TRBD2 TRBV9 CASSATGTSGRLEQFF TGTGCCAGCAGCGCGACCGGGACTAGCGGGAGACTTGAGCAGTTCTTC
- TRBJ2-1 TRBD1 TRBV29-1 CSARDRGWDNEQFF TGCAGCGCCAGGGACAGGGGTTGGGACAATGAGCAGTTCTTC
- TRBJ2-7 - TRBV4-2 CASSLVGGEQYF TGTGCCAGCAGCCTGGTGGGAGGCGAGCAGTACTTC
- TRBJ1-5 - TRBV5-1 CASSSGGNQPQHF TGCGCCAGCAGCTCTGGGGGGAATCAGCCCCAGCATTTT
- TRBJ1-2 TRBD1 TRBV12-5 CASGLGSGQSGYTF TGTGCTAGTGGTTTGGGATCGGGACAGAGTGGCTACACCTTC
- TRBJ1-5 - TRBV28 CASSLDGQSNQPQHF TGTGCCAGCAGTTTAGACGGACAGAGCAATCAGCCCCAGCATTTT
few TRBJ1-5 - TRBV28 CASAPAGGANQPQHF TGTGCCAGCGCCCCGGCCGGGGGGGCGAATCAGCCCCAGCATTTT
- TRBJ2-1 - TRBV19 CASLEVSGYYNEQFF TGTGCCAGCCTCGAGGTCAGCGGATATTACAATGAGCAGTTCTTC
- TRBJ2-5 TRBD1 TRBV4-3 CASSLGTGVGETQYF TGCGCCAGCAGCCTAGGGACAGGGGTTGGGGAGACCCAGTACTTC
- TRBJ2-5 - TRBV19 CASSPVGFQETQYF TGTGCCAGTAGCCCGGTGGGCTTCCAAGAGACCCAGTACTTC
- TRBJ2-2 TRBD2 TRBV5-4 CASSSRLAGAGTGELFF TGTGCCAGCAGCTCCCGACTAGCGGGAGCGGGCACCGGGGAGCTGTTTTTT
- TRBJ2-1 - TRBV7-2 CANSPDPLNNEQFF TGTGCCAACAGCCCAGACCCACTAAACAATGAGCAGTTCTTC
- TRBJ1-2 - TRBV18 CASSPDMLRYGYTF TGTGCCAGCTCACCCGACATGCTCCGCTATGGCTACACCTTC
- TRBJ2-1 TRBD1 TRBV7-8 CASSLAWDRGLYNEQFF TGTGCCAGCAGCTTAGCCTGGGACAGGGGATTATACAATGAGCAGTTCTTC
- TRBJ2-3 - TRBV4-3 CASSQEYQGLGDTQYF TGCGCCAGCAGCCAAGAGTATCAGGGGCTCGGAGATACGCAGTATTTT
- TRBJ2-5 - TRBV29-1 CSVEGGRETQYF TGCAGCGTTGAAGGGGGGCGAGAGACCCAGTACTTC
- TRBJ2-1 TRBD2 TRBV6-1 CASSRYLRGVDEQFF TGTGCCAGCAGTCGGTACTTGCGGGGGGTCGATGAGCAGTTCTTC
- TRBJ1-1 TRBD1 TRBV5-4 CASSLDRALMNTEAFF TGTGCCAGCAGCCTGGACAGGGCACTCATGAACACTGAAGCTTTCTTT
- TRBJ1-3 - TRBV7-9 CASSFARGGSSGNTIYF TGTGCCAGCAGCTTCGCACGTGGGGGGAGCTCTGGAAACACCATATATTTT
- TRBJ2-3 TRBD2 TRBV19 CASTAGVGPRGIDTQYF TGTGCCAGTACCGCGGGGGTTGGGCCTCGAGGTATTGATACGCAGTATTTT
- TRBJ1-1 - TRBV19 CASGGSWGEAFF TGTGCCAGTGGTGGGTCGTGGGGCGAAGCTTTCTTT
- TRBJ1-3 - TRBV5-1 CASSLAGDSGNTIYF TGCGCCAGCAGCTTGGCCGGGGACTCTGGAAACACCATATATTTT